Listed below are T cell receptor beta chains from one sample, sequenced in a study of T cells after yellow fever vaccination. TCRdb redid the calling of the 5' RACE reads with MiXCR, one entry per CDR3 protein. The sample has 110,000 to 150,000 distinct CDR3 sequences, about 6.9% seen once. The material sequenced was CD4+ T cells sorted from PBMCs, taken 10 days after the yellow fever booster vaccination. These receptors all stem from a man aged 25-45 years who received the YFV17D yellow fever vaccine. The CDR3 runs from the conserved cysteine through the conserved F or W. A D gene is named only where the DNA matches it firmly. Not every row has a clone size; where given, it reads once, few, many or a size class.

D	V	size	J	DNA	CDR3
.	TRBV12-3/TRBV12-4	few	TRBJ1-1	TGTGCCAGCAGTTTTTCTTGGAGGGGAAACACTGAAGCTTTCTTT	CASSFSWRGNTEAFF
.	TRBV30	.	TRBJ1-5	TGTGCCTGGAGTGTACGGGGGCAGGCGTATGGGCAGCCCCAGCATTTT	CAWSVRGQAYGQPQHF
.	TRBV7-9	many	TRBJ2-3	TGTGCCAGCAGCTTAGCGGGAGCGGTAAAGACGCAGTATTTT	CASSLAGAVKTQYF
TRBD2	TRBV5-1	many	TRBJ2-1	TGCGCCAGCAGCTTGGTGGCAGGGACTAAAAATGAGCAGTTCTTC	CASSLVAGTKNEQFF
TRBD2	TRBV10-1	many	TRBJ2-1	TGCGCCAGCAGTGACACTAGCGGGAGGTCCTACAATGAGCAGTTCTTC	CASSDTSGRSYNEQFF
.	TRBV2	many	TRBJ2-7	TGTGCCAGCAGTGAGGGCCAAACCTACGAGCAGTACTTC	CASSEGQTYEQYF
.	TRBV9	many	TRBJ2-3	TGTGCCAGCACGGCAGGTAGCACAGATACGCAGTATTTT	CASTAGSTDTQYF
.	TRBV24-1	many	TRBJ2-1	TGTGCCACCTCTAGGGACTCCTACAATGAGCAGTTCTTC	CATSRDSYNEQFF
TRBD1	TRBV5-4	many	TRBJ2-5	TGTGCCAGCAGCTCCAGACAGGGGCGAGGAGAGACCCAGTACTTC	CASSSRQGRGETQYF
.	TRBV4-3	many	TRBJ2-1	TGCGCCAGCAGCCAAGGTGGGGATTATGAGCAGTTCTTC	CASSQGGDYEQFF
.	TRBV3-1	many	TRBJ2-7	TGTGCCAGCAGCCAAATTGGCTACGAGCAGTACTTC	CASSQIGYEQYF
TRBD2	TRBV6-5	many	TRBJ2-3	TGTGCCAGCAGACCCGAGCGGGAGGGCCGTTTCGGTACGCAGTATTTT	CASRPEREGRFGTQYF
TRBD1	TRBV7-8	many	TRBJ2-7	TGTGCCAGCAGCCTCCTTTGGACAGGGTCCTACGAGCAGTACTTC	CASSLLWTGSYEQYF
.	TRBV6-1	many	TRBJ2-7	TGTGCCAGCGAAACGACTCTACTCTACGAGCAGTACTTC	CASETTLLYEQYF